One sample yielded the 32 T cell receptor beta chains listed below, sequenced in a study of tumor and adjacent non-tumor tissue in lung cancer. The library came from three nested PCR rounds adapted from ARM-PCR protocols. TCRdb called the multiplex PCR reads again in MiXCR, with one record for every CDR3 protein. This sample carries approximately 140,000 distinct CDR3 sequences, around 61% of them seen once, and the ten largest clones take over 15%. No cell sorting was done before RNA was extracted from the tissue. The sequenced material came from lung tumor tissue. These receptors were collected from a man in his 60s with small cell lung cancer.

This chain connects TRBV20-1 to TRBJ2-1; 10 nucleotides match TRBD2. The CDR3 loop spans 14 amino acids. V shed 6 bases, J shed 7 bases, and the junction held 9 bases outside the gene matches. In germline, CDR1 is DFQATT, CDR2 SNEGSKA (reference sequence). The CDR3 sequence is CSAYPSGSPNEQFF. The CDR3 DNA follows: TGCAGTGCCTATCCTAGCGGGAGTCCAAATGAGCAGTTCTTC.

There are a few counts of this clonotype. This sequence joins TRBV6-2 or TRBV6-3 and TRBJ2-1, with no clear D. This CDR3 has 16 residues. V was pared by 0 bases and J by 6 bases, with 15 bases between. CDR1 MNHEY and CDR2 SVGEGT come from the germline V gene. The CDR3 reads CASSYSLSGLSNEQFF. The CDR3 bases are TGTGCCAGCAGTTACTCGCTATCTGGATTGAGCAATGAGCAGTTCTTC.

This clonotype was detected a few times. This CDR3 fails to terminate in the conserved phenylalanine or tryptophan, so it likely reflects a read error. The DNA is omitted, as the CDR3 cannot be located on it reliably, and the CDR3 follows TCRdb's listing. This chain joins TRBV6-5 and TRBJ1-5. Looked up from germline, CDR1 is MNHEY and CDR2 is SVGAGI. The CDR3 has 13 amino acids, counting both end residues. The CDR3 loop is CASSGRRDQPQHL.

A few counts support this clonotype. V gene TRBV6-2 or TRBV6-3 combines with J gene TRBJ2-7, with 11 bases lining up with TRBD2. The CDR3 runs to 16 residues. Trimming removed 0 bases from V and 4 bases from J; junction bases left unmatched: 5. The germline CDR1 and CDR2 sequences are MNHEY and SVGEGT. DNA for the CDR3: TGTGCCAGCAGTTACTCGAGTCTAGCGGGAGGTTACGAGCAGTACTTC. This encodes CASSYSSLAGGYEQYF.

In this sample, this clonotype is hyperexpanded. The chain has TRBV11-2 and TRBJ2-5; the D call may be TRBD1 or TRBD2 (5 bases each). V lost 5 bases to trimming and J lost 14 bases, with 18 bases between them. Germline-derived CDR1 and CDR2 are SGHAT and FQNNGV. The CDR3 has 12 residues. For the CDR3, the DNA is TGTGCCAGCAGCGTAACCGGGACCCAAGAATACTTC. Protein: CASSVTGTQEYF.

As concerns this clonotype: A read error may produce the germline difference seen at one junction end. V gene TRBV7-8 combines with J gene TRBJ1-5, with D possibly TRBD1 on 5 matching bases. Germline V gives CDR1 SGHVS, CDR2 FQNEAQ. This CDR3 is built from 14 residues. CDR3 protein: CVSSLVEGNQPQHF. CDR3 in DNA: TGTGTCAGCAGCTTAGTGGAGGGGAATCAGCCCCAGCATTTT.

The chain combines TRBV6-1 with TRBJ2-1, with D maybe TRBD1 (6 bases). This CDR3 is 16 amino acids long. Looked up from germline, CDR1 is MNHNS and CDR2 is SASEGT. The V end was cut by 10 bases, the J end by 1 base, with 20 bases between. The CDR3 here is CATNEIGGQSYNEQFF. In nucleotides, the CDR3 is TGTGCCACCAATGAAATTGGCGGACAGTCCTACAATGAGCAGTTCTTC.

Concerning this clonotype itself: With a much larger clone just one base away, this may be a read error. The chain has TRBV6-5 and TRBJ2-7, with a possible D match to TRBD2 (6 bases). The CDR3 contains 14 residues. Germline CDR1 is MNHEY and CDR2 is SVGAGI. CDR3 sequence (DNA): TGTGCCGGCAGACCCTCCCGGGACTCCCACGAGCAGTACGTC. Translated: CAGRPSRDSHEQYV.

This chain joins TRBV10-3 and TRBJ2-3, with D perhaps matching TRBD1 (6 bases). The CDR3 consists of 15 residues. Deletions cut 5 bases from V and 0 bases from J, with 12 bases between. Germline V lookup: CDR1 ENHRY, CDR2 SYGVKD. CDR3 protein: CAISSPGASTDTQYF. The CDR3 DNA is TGTGCCATCAGTTCCCCAGGGGCTAGCACAGATACGCAGTATTTT.

A note on this clonotype: This is likely a read error, given that the CDR3 carries no conserved phenylalanine or tryptophan at its end. J is TRBJ2-5 and V is TRBV6-2 or TRBV6-3; D is unclear. This CDR3 region has 13 residues. CDR1 is MNHEY and CDR2 is SVGEGT in the germline V gene. The CDR3 sequence is CVSSYHSQETQYL. The CDR3 DNA reads TGTGTCAGCAGTTACCACAGCCAAGAGACCCAGTACCTC.

The J gene is TRBJ2-7, the V gene TRBV2; 10 bases line up with TRBD1. The V gene end was trimmed by 6 bases and the J gene end by 3 bases; junction bases not matched to a gene: 5. The CDR3 consists of 14 residues. CDR1 and CDR2 from the germline V gene are SNHLY and FYNNEI. CDR3: CASRDRTGGYEQYF. The CDR3 bases are TGTGCCAGCAGAGATAGGACAGGGGGCTACGAGCAGTACTTC.

This clonotype has only one observation. The gene calls are TRBV11-2 and TRBJ2-7; D is unresolved. V was cut by 1 base and J by 5 bases, with 12 bases left in between. There are 14 residues in the CDR3. CDR1 is SGHAT, CDR2 FQNNGV, per germline. The DNA for the CDR3 is TGTGCCAGCAGCTTAGCCCTTTGGAACGACGAGCAGTACTTC. Translating gives CASSLALWNDEQYF.

In the case of this clonotype: This may arise from a read error, as a much more abundant clone is one base away. The V gene is TRBV5-1, the J gene TRBJ2-5; 12 positions agree with TRBD1. This CDR3 contains 15 residues. Germline-derived CDR1 and CDR2 are SGHRS and YFSETQ. V lost 4 bases, J lost 5 bases, and 6 bases stayed unmatched. The CDR3 spells CASSHGTGGWETQYF. The CDR3 coding sequence is TGCGCCAGCAGCCACGGGACAGGGGGCTGGGAGACCCAGTACTTC.

As for this clonotype: One junction end disagrees with the germline gene, perhaps due to a read error. The rearrangement joins TRBV11-1 to TRBJ2-5; no clear D. Germline V gene data show CDR1 as SGHAT and CDR2 as FQDESV (reference sequence). The CDR3 totals 11 residues. The DNA for the CDR3 is TGTGACAGCAGCTTGTCCCGGACCCACTACTTC. Translation: CDSSLSRTHYF.

The sample holds many counts of this clonotype. The V gene is TRBV4-2, the J gene TRBJ2-3; 13 bases are shared with TRBD2. Unmatched junction bases numbered 7, after V lost 2 bases and J lost 2 bases. The CDR3 has 18 amino acids. Germline CDR1 reads LGHNA; CDR2 reads YNFKEQ. The CDR3 region has the DNA TGTGCCAGCAGCCAACGGACTAGCGGGAGTCCCCACACAGATACGCAGTATTTT. It translates to CASSQRTSGSPHTDTQYF.

The chain carries TRBV30 and TRBJ2-2; a weak D match, TRBD2 (5 bases). The CDR3 loop spans 16 amino acids. V lost 0 bases and J lost 1, with 12 bases in between. Germline CDR1 and CDR2: GTSNPN and SVGIG (reference sequence). CDR3 residues: CAWSVRGYENTGELFF. The CDR3 DNA reads as TGTGCCTGGAGTGTACGAGGGTACGAGAACACCGGGGAGCTGTTTTTT.

This clonotype was observed many times. The chain carries TRBV11-3 and TRBJ2-5; D is unresolved. The V and J ends lost 1 base and 4 bases respectively, with 7 bases between them. Per germline, CDR1 SGHNT and CDR2 YENEEA. This CDR3 is 13 amino acids long. CDR3 sequence (DNA): TGTGCCAGCAGCTTAGGCTCCGGAGAGACCCAGTACTTC. Amino acids: CASSLGSGETQYF. The variable domain in full, completed from reference TRBV11-3 and TRBJ2-5, reads EAGVVQSPRYKIIEKKQPVAFWCNPISGHNTLYWYLQNLGQGPELLIRYENEEAVDDSQLPKDRFSAERLKGVDSTLKIQPAELGDSAVYLCASSLGSGETQYFGPGTRLLVL.

A few counts support this clonotype. Mismatch with germline at one junction end may stem from a read error. The chain carries TRBV24-1 and TRBJ2-1, with a weak D call TRBD2 (6 bases). This CDR3 comprises 12 residues. Per germline, CDR1 KGHDR and CDR2 SFDVKD. The CDR3 region is CATSGDSNEQFF. Here the CDR3 DNA reads TGTGCCACTAGTGGGGACTCTAATGAGCAGTTCTTC.

A word on this clonotype: Because it lacks the conserved phenylalanine or tryptophan at the end, this CDR3 is likely a read error. The chain has TRBV11-1 and TRBJ2-1; D call uncertain. The V gene lost 2 bases and the J gene lost 7 bases, with 15 bases spanning the gap. Germline CDR1 and CDR2: SGHAT and FQDESV (reference sequence). This CDR3 region has 15 residues. The DNA for the CDR3 is TGTGCCAGCAGCTTAATAGCAGGAGTGAGAAATGAGCAGTTCTAC. As protein: CASSLIAGVRNEQFY.

This rearrangement joins TRBV6-6 to TRBJ2-1, with D perhaps TRBD1 (6 bases). V lost 0 bases and J lost 12, with 12 bases in between. The CDR3 contains 13 residues. The V gene's germline CDR1 is MNHNY and CDR2 SVGAGI (reference sequence). CDR3 sequence (DNA): TGTGCCAGCAGTTACTCTGAGGGGGATGGGCAGTTCTTC. Protein product: CASSYSEGDGQFF.

J is TRBJ2-1 and V is TRBV20-1, with D perhaps TRBD1 or TRBD2 (5 bases each). The CDR3 extends over 16 amino acids. With 0 bases removed from V and 0 bases from J, the gap between germline ends came to 12 bases. The germline CDR1 and CDR2 sequences are DFQATT and SNEGSKA (reference sequence). The DNA of the CDR3 is TGCAGTGCTAGAGAGGGGGACGGTAGCTCCTACAATGAGCAGTTCTTC. Translated: CSAREGDGSSYNEQFF.

This clonotype appeared once. A much bigger clone sits one base away, suggesting this may be a read error. This is likely a read error, given that the CDR3 carries no conserved phenylalanine or tryptophan at its end. J is TRBJ2-5 and V is TRBV29-1, with D unclear. The CDR3 extends over 11 amino acids. Germline loops: CDR1 SQVTM, CDR2 ANQGSEA. Trimming took 8 bases from V and 5 from J, leaving 12 bases between them. The CDR3 sequence is CSSKERETQYS. The CDR3 DNA sequence: TGCAGCTCCAAAGAGAGGGAGACCCAGTACTCC.

Note on this clonotype: Mismatch with germline at one junction end may stem from a read error. The CDR3: CANSFIAGAGEAFF. The CDR3 DNA sequence: TGTGCCAACAGCTTCATCGCCGGGGCCGGAGAAGCTTTCTTT. V and J are TRBV11-3 and TRBJ1-1, with D perhaps TRBD1 (5 bases). Germline CDR1 is SGHNT and CDR2 is YENEEA. The CDR3 has 14 residues. Combining the CDR3 with reference TRBV11-3 and TRBJ1-1 gives the whole variable domain EAGVVQSPRYKIIEKKQPVAFWCNPISGHNTLYWYLQNLGQGPELLIRYENEEAVDDSQLPKDRFSAERLKGVDSTLKIQPAELGDSAVYLCANSFIAGAGEAFFGQGTRLTVV.

This clonotype has just a few counts. The rearrangement links TRBV5-1 to TRBJ2-1; 7 bases align to TRBD2. The germline CDR1 and CDR2 sequences are SGHRS and YFSETQ. The CDR3 is 14 residues long. V gave up 0 bases and J gave up 12 bases; unmatched junction bases: 9. The CDR3 spells CASSLAPGREAQFF. The DNA of the CDR3 is TGCGCCAGCAGCTTGGCCCCGGGGAGGGAGGCGCAGTTCTTC.

This clonotype was recorded a few times. A much larger clone lies one base from this, so it may be a read error. The chain uses TRBV11-2 and TRBJ2-3, with 12 nucleotides matching TRBD2. Germline CDR1 is SGHAT and CDR2 is FQNNGV. The CDR3 loop spans 16 amino acids. This chain's CDR3 is CTSSPRASGRGDTQYF. In nucleotides, the CDR3 is TGTACCAGCAGCCCCCGTGCTAGCGGGAGGGGCGATACGCAGTATTTT. Together with reference TRBV11-2 and TRBJ2-3, the CDR3 gives the full variable domain: EAGVAQSPRYKIIEKRQSVAFWCNPISGHATLYWYQQILGQGPKLLIQFQNNGVVDDSQLPKDRFSAERLKGVDSTLKIQPAKLEDSAVYLCTSSPRASGRGDTQYFGPGTRLTVL.

As concerns this clonotype: This may stem from a read error, because a much larger clone lies one nucleotide away. The DNA of the CDR3 is TGCAGTGCTGGAGGGGACAGGGGCCTAAGGGAGCCCCAGCATTTT. Amino acids: CSAGGDRGLREPQHF. This chain joins TRBV20-1 and TRBJ1-5; TRBD1 matches 10 bases. CDR1 and CDR2 from the germline V gene are DFQATT and SNEGSKA (reference sequence). V trimming: 5 bases; J trimming: 8 bases; junction bases outside the gene matches: 12. This CDR3 spans 15 amino acids.

There are a few counts of this clonotype. The V and J genes are TRBV7-3 and TRBJ2-2, with D perhaps TRBD2 (5 bases). With 6 bases removed from V and 2 bases from J, the gap between germline ends came to 13 bases. Germline CDR1 SGHTA, CDR2 FQGTGA. The CDR3 extends over 15 amino acids. This chain's CDR3 is CASRLRGGNTGELFF. Written as DNA, the CDR3 is TGTGCCAGCAGACTTCGTGGAGGCAACACCGGGGAGCTGTTTTTT.

Concerning this clonotype itself: A much larger clonotype is one base distant, so this may be a read error. The chain joins TRBV29-1 to TRBJ1-1; D uncertain. Trimming shortened V by 5 bases and J by 8 bases, and 15 bases separated the two germline ends. The CDR3 runs 12 residues. Germline CDR1 is SQVTM and CDR2 is ANQGSEA. The CDR3, as DNA: TGCAGCGTTAAAACAGAGTTTTCGGAAGCTTTCTTT. Amino acids: CSVKTEFSEAFF. Based on the CDR3 plus reference TRBV29-1 and TRBJ1-1, the full variable domain is SAVISQKPSRDICQRGTSLTIQCQVDSQVTMMFWYRQQPGQSLTLIATANQGSEATYESGFVIDKFPISRPNLTFSTLTVSNMSPEDSSIYLCSVKTEFSEAFFGQGTRLTVV.

This clonotype showed up just once. Relative to the germline gene, one junction end is altered; a read error may explain this. The chain has TRBV12-3 or TRBV12-4 and TRBJ2-3, with 7 bases that match TRBD1. The CDR3 covers 13 residues. The DNA for the CDR3 is TGTACCAGCCACCGGGACAGTACAGACACGCAGTATTTT. The encoded protein is CTSHRDSTDTQYF.

This clonotype turned up a few times. The chain is built from TRBV2 and TRBJ2-2; weak D call: TRBD1 (5 bases). The length of the CDR3 is 14 residues. Deletions cut 4 bases from V and 6 bases from J, with 12 bases between. The germline CDR1 and CDR2 sequences are SNHLY and FYNNEI. CDR3 in amino acids: CASSADSFSGELFF. CDR3 DNA: TGTGCCAGCAGTGCAGACAGTTTTTCCGGGGAGCTGTTTTTT.

This clonotype was counted at least ten times. The rearrangement joins TRBV20-1 to TRBJ2-4; a weak D match, TRBD2 (6 bases). CDR1 and CDR2 (germline): DFQATT, SNEGSKA (reference sequence). The CDR3 sequence is 13 residues long. With 0 bases removed from V and 9 bases from J, the gap between germline ends came to 12 bases. The CDR3: CSARDPRGIIQYF. CDR3 DNA: TGCAGTGCTAGAGATCCGCGGGGAATCATTCAGTACTTC.

V and J are TRBV29-1 and TRBJ2-3; D is unclear. V lost 7 bases and J 1 base, leaving 12 bases between the germline ends. The CDR3 has 13 residues. Per the germline V gene, CDR1 is SQVTM and CDR2 is ANQGSEA. CDR3 loop: CSGDNVGTDTQYF. For the CDR3, the DNA is TGCAGCGGCGACAATGTGGGCACAGATACGCAGTATTTT.